The clone carrying this T cell receptor beta chain was recorded a few times. The sample originates from a study of blood T cells in healthy people across ages. A J-beta primer mix and a sample-barcoded 5' primer were used in a second PCR of about 7 to 12 cycles. TCRdb recomputed calls from the 5' RACE reads with MiXCR, one row per CDR3 protein. Counted here are just under 550,000 distinct CDR3 sequences, approximately 25% occurring once; the ten biggest clones make up under 9%. CDR3 length: 17 amino acids. Trimming at V came to 0 bases and at J to 3 bases, leaving 9 bases not matched to a gene. Germline-derived CDR1 and CDR2 are SGDLS and YYNGEE. The sample also formed part of further work on T cells of mothers and their children.

Sequencing was done on a sample of blood. V usage is TRBV9 and J usage is TRBJ2-7; 10 bases are a match to TRBD1. The TCR was taken from a boy younger than 18 in good health. CDR3 loop: CASSVVVARDRGYEQYF. CDR3 in DNA: TGTGCCAGCAGCGTAGTAGTAGCCCGGGACAGGGGCTACGAGCAGTACTTC.